This TCR beta chain was captured in a study of regulatory T cells in long-lasting Graves disease. For the study at large: The term persistent Graves' disease signified upward of 5 years on antithyroid drugs with positive TSH receptor antibodies.

General study points: Gene preferences differed: TRBV28, TRBJ1-2, TRBJ2-5 in persistent cases. Newly diagnosed patients had higher TCR diversity than persistent Graves' patients did.

About this clonotype: The target antigen is unknown.

Sequencing libraries for TCR beta were prepared with iRepertoire HTBI primers and Arm-PCR of CDR3 regions. Each CDR3 protein is one row after TCRdb ran MiXCR on the multiplex PCR reads. The sample holds 400,000 to 500,000 distinct CDR3 sequences, roughly 21% seen once. The CDR3 has 14 amino acids. V was cut by 6 bases and J by 2 bases, with 13 bases left in between. Germline CDR1 reads DFQATT; CDR2 reads SNEGSKA (reference sequence). Time point given: persistent/refractory GD, antithyroid drugs over 5 years with positive TRAb. The authors made the TCR library using RNA they extracted from PBMCs. As a group, patients came from one endocrinology department in Xi'an, China.

The source material was peripheral blood mononuclear cells (PBMCs), sampled when the disease was refractory, from a patient treated with antithyroid drugs. The source of this sequence is a female donor with Graves disease. This chain uses TRBV20-1 with TRBJ2-2; D uncertain. CDR3 sequence: CSAKTKGNTGELFF. The CDR3 DNA reads as TGCAGTGCCAAAACCAAGGGCAACACCGGGGAGCTGTTTTTT.